These T cell receptor beta chains were read from a single sample in a study of response to subunit inactivated influenza vaccine. MiXCR, run by TCRdb on the RT-PCR reads, gives a single entry per CDR3 protein. The data show 530,000 or so distinct CDR3 sequences, around 13% seen once. This specimen consisted of PBMCs from blood, obtained about 11 days after vaccination. These receptors all stem from a man aged 45 to 65 who received an inactivated influenza vaccine. The conserved cysteine and the conserved F or W are not part of the CDR3 here. Each record gives: D gene, V gene, J gene, CDR3 protein. The D gene is left open where the match is weak.

-,TRBV24-1,TRBJ2-5,ATSDIAGADGETQY
-,TRBV5-1,TRBJ2-3,ASSSIGSTDTQY
-,TRBV5-1,TRBJ2-7,ASSWSSNYEQY
TRBD1,TRBV5-1,TRBJ1-2,ASKPGQGDYGYT
-,TRBV11-2,TRBJ1-1,ASSLVRYAF
TRBD2,TRBV20-1,TRBJ2-3,SVRGIKRGLTDTQY
-,TRBV10-3,TRBJ2-7,AIRQTGLTGDRPTYEQY
-,TRBV12-3/TRBV12-4,TRBJ1-1,ASSLGAGTTEAF
-,TRBV27,TRBJ1-6,ASSFSGSGSSYNSPLH
-,TRBV4-1,TRBJ2-5,ASSQDRRGLAQETQY
TRBD2,TRBV18,TRBJ2-7,ASSPPGRLAGPYEQY
-,TRBV12-3/TRBV12-4,TRBJ2-2,ASSLASGNTGVLF
-,TRBV30,TRBJ2-7,ACVKDSSYEQY
-,TRBV6-2/TRBV6-3,TRBJ2-7,ASRHDGGPTYEQY
-,TRBV5-1,TRBJ1-1,ASSLTSVLNTEAF
TRBD1,TRBV7-6,TRBJ1-6,ASSAKIPGQTNSPLH
-,TRBV2,TRBJ2-7,ASSANSYEQY
-,TRBV12-3/TRBV12-4,TRBJ2-1,ASRPREAAYNEQF
-,TRBV3-1,TRBJ2-7,ASSLGGQGKYEQY
TRBD1,TRBV30,TRBJ1-5,AWSVGTANHPQH
TRBD2,TRBV29-1,TRBJ2-2,SVDGGETGELF
-,TRBV30,TRBJ1-3,AWSVGGSGNTIY
-,TRBV3-1,TRBJ1-1,ASSQEGTFMNTEAF
-,TRBV28,TRBJ1-4,ASSPRRWRVGEKLF
-,TRBV29-1,TRBJ2-5,SVERLTQETQY
-,TRBV10-2,TRBJ1-6,ASSDIAWQPIPNSPLH
-,TRBV27,TRBJ1-5,ASSRNDGNQPQH
-,TRBV5-1,TRBJ1-1,ASSFSTGVNTEAF
-,TRBV20-1,TRBJ1-1,SALPGAVNTEAF
-,TRBV20-1,TRBJ2-7,SARDRTVYYEQY
-,TRBV7-9,TRBJ1-1,ASSLGARGSGAF
TRBD2,TRBV5-1,TRBJ2-7,ASSVGTSVYEQY